This T cell receptor beta chain was sequenced in a study of shared clonotypes between healthy human individuals. V lost 7 bases, J lost 6 bases, and 18 bases lay in between. The length of the CDR3 is 14 residues. CDR1 SGHAT and CDR2 FQNNGV come from the germline V gene. All donors qualified as healthy HIV-negative adults and had experienced no recent acute infections or vaccinations. The table came from immunoSEQ multiplex PCR; TCRdb's copy has only in-frame clones and leaves some out. The table shows some 2,400,000 clones, with approximately 96% occurring only once. The sequence derives from a man aged 18-30 years in good health. The gene calls are TRBV11-2 and TRBJ1-1, with D perhaps TRBD1 (6 bases). Material: naive CD4+ T cells sorted from blood. Indicated subset: CD45RA+ positively selected. The CDR3 spells CASTDRWKEAEAFF. The CDR3 DNA follows: TGTGCCAGCACCGACAGGTGGAAGGAGGCTGAAGCTTTCTTT.